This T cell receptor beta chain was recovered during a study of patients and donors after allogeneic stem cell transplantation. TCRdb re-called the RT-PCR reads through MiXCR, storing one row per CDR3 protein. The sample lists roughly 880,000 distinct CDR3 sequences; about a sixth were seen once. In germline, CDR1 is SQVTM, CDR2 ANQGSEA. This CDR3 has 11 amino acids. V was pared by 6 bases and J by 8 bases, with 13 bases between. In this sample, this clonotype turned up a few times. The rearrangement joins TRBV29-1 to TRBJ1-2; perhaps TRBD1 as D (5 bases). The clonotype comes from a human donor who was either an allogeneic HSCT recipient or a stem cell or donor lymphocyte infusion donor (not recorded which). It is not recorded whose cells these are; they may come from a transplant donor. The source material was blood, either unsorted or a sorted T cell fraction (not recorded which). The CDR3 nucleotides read TGCAGCGTCAGGGACCTGTGGGGCTACACCTTC. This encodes CSVRDLWGYTF.